Listed below are T cell receptor beta chains from one sample, sequenced in a study of CD8+CD57+ T cells in acquired aplastic anemia. TCRdb called the reads again in MiXCR, with one record for every CDR3 protein. The data contain some 180,000 distinct CDR3 sequences, around 50% of them seen just once; the ten biggest clones take up about an eighth. Sequencing was carried out using sorted CD4+, CD8+, or CD8+CD57+ T cells (not recorded which) from PBMCs. Receptors were obtained from a human donor with aplastic anemia. Each CDR3 is given without its conserved first and last residue. The D gene is left open where the match is weak.

V gene	D gene	J gene	CDR3 protein
TRBV29-1	TRBD2	TRBJ2-5	SVSSGRDFVETQY
TRBV2	NA	TRBJ2-3	ASSKDSDTQY
TRBV12-3/TRBV12-4	TRBD1	TRBJ1-1	ASSLIRDRSAAF
TRBV12-3/TRBV12-4	NA	TRBJ1-4	ASSPQVIKLF
TRBV10-3	TRBD1	TRBJ1-2	ASHPRGDSYGYT
TRBV10-2	NA	TRBJ1-2	ASSERGAVGYT
TRBV24-1	NA	TRBJ2-3	ATSEGSTDTQY
TRBV20-1	TRBD2	TRBJ2-1	SVPIGPSGSSLSNEQF
TRBV29-1	NA	TRBJ2-5	SVAPIPYQETQY
TRBV12-3/TRBV12-4	TRBD2	TRBJ2-5	ASSLGGGTSQETQY
TRBV10-3	NA	TRBJ1-5	ASNRGSNQPQH
TRBV6-1	TRBD1	TRBJ2-5	ASSPRRTGQETQY
TRBV24-1	NA	TRBJ1-1	ATSAGTSNTEAF
TRBV19	NA	TRBJ1-1	ASSTNTEAF
TRBV9	TRBD1	TRBJ1-4	ARGRTGATNEKLF
TRBV4-2	NA	TRBJ1-2	ASSQGGGRADNYGYT
TRBV25-1	TRBD2	TRBJ2-5	ASSAGGTSLPETQY
TRBV19	NA	TRBJ1-5	ATSSTFAHGRGNQPQH
TRBV2	NA	TRBJ1-2	ASSWAGPGDGYT
TRBV2	NA	TRBJ1-6	ASKTDVGQAPLH
TRBV29-1	NA	TRBJ2-1	SVVLNSYNEQF
TRBV15	TRBD1	TRBJ1-6	ATSTTRTGESPLH
TRBV2	TRBD1	TRBJ2-7	ASRPGLGQGYGEQY
TRBV7-4	NA	TRBJ1-5	ASSHRQVFHQPQH
TRBV20-1	TRBD1	TRBJ2-3	SAGATGMGSDTQY
TRBV7-6	NA	TRBJ1-4	ASRDSGATNEKLF
TRBV29-1	TRBD1	TRBJ2-7	SVKGSGQGGLEQY
TRBV24-1	TRBD1	TRBJ1-2	ATSDPGQDYGYT
TRBV20-1	TRBD2	TRBJ2-5	SARRTSLVMETQY
TRBV2	NA	TRBJ2-7	ASRGSTYEQY
TRBV6-1	TRBD2	TRBJ2-7	ASKITSGGEQY
TRBV7-9	NA	TRBJ2-1	ASSTPGYQF
TRBV10-3	NA	TRBJ2-5	AISDYGRLEETQY
TRBV2	TRBD1	TRBJ2-1	ASSPTGGSYNEQF
TRBV11-2	NA	TRBJ2-1	ASSLLLLGGGEQF
TRBV15	TRBD1	TRBJ1-5	ATGGQGAGQPQH
TRBV24-1	NA	TRBJ2-2	ATSDGGGRTGELF
TRBV29-1	NA	TRBJ2-2	SYLRGTGELF
TRBV2	NA	TRBJ1-6	AEKLLVGNSPLH
TRBV29-1	NA	TRBJ2-5	SVLDRQQETQY
TRBV15	TRBD2	TRBJ2-1	ATRAGLAGHNEQF
TRBV6-1	NA	TRBJ1-4	ASRPTGIGGVKLF
TRBV29-1	NA	TRBJ2-7	SVGKASTYEQY
TRBV20-1	TRBD2	TRBJ2-7	SADTSEWEGLDEQY
TRBV5-1	NA	TRBJ2-7	ASNIGMPTVYEQY
TRBV5-1	TRBD1	TRBJ2-7	ASSRRTGGNEQY
TRBV20-1	TRBD2	TRBJ2-7	SASGSWTRGEQY
TRBV20-1	TRBD1	TRBJ1-4	SARNRGSNEKLF
TRBV5-5	NA	TRBJ1-5	ASSLRDGQPQH
TRBV29-1	TRBD2	TRBJ2-5	SVVGAGDETQY
TRBV7-2	NA	TRBJ1-1	ASTENTEAF
TRBV9	TRBD2	TRBJ2-1	ASNPSGGERF
TRBV7-2	NA	TRBJ2-7	ASSFGTNTYEQY
TRBV29-1	TRBD1	TRBJ2-1	SVAGQGSNNEQF
TRBV20-1	NA	TRBJ2-6	SARGGILAGANVLT
TRBV29-1	NA	TRBJ2-1	SVEKGHTYNEQF
TRBV19	NA	TRBJ2-6	ASSGWYLGAGANVLT
TRBV19	NA	TRBJ1-2	ATDGVYGYT
TRBV2	NA	TRBJ2-5	ASSEAGGHETQY